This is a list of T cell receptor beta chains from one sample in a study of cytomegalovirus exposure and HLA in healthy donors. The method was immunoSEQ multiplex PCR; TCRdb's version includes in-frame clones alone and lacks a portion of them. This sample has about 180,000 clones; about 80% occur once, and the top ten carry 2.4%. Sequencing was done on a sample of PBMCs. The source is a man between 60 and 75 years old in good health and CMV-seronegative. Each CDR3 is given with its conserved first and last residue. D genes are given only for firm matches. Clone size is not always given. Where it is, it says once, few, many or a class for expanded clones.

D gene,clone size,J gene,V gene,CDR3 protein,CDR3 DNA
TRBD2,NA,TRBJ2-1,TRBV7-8,CASSLAEGTSSYNEQFF,TGTGCCAGCAGCTTAGCGGAGGGGACTAGTTCCTACAATGAGCAGTTCTTC
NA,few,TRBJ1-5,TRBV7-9,CASSHPGSGNQPQHF,TGTGCCAGCAGCCATCCCGGGAGTGGCAATCAGCCCCAGCATTTT
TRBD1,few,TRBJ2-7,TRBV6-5,CASSQGQGASYEQYF,TGTGCCAGCAGTCAAGGACAGGGGGCTTCCTACGAGCAGTACTTC
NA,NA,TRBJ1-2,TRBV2,CASSAQARYGYTF,TGTGCCAGCAGTGCCCAGGCTCGGTATGGCTACACCTTC
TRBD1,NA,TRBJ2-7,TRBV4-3,CASSPGQGSEQYF,TGCGCCAGCAGCCCCGGACAGGGGAGCGAGCAGTACTTC
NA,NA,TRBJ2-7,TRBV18,CATARQGENEQYF,TGTGCCACCGCGCGGCAGGGTGAGAACGAGCAGTACTTC
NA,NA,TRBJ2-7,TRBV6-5,CASSYGTDPTYEQYF,TGTGCCAGCAGTTACGGCACAGACCCCACCTACGAGCAGTACTTC
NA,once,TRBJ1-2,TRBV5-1,CASSEAYYGYTF,TGCGCCAGCAGCGAGGCATACTATGGCTACACCTTC
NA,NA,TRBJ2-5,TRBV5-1,CASSLRAEETQYF,TGCGCCAGCAGCTTGCGAGCGGAAGAGACCCAGTACTTC
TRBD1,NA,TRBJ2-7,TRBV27,CASSLYGTGYEQYF,TGTGCCAGCAGTTTATACGGGACAGGCTACGAGCAGTACTTC
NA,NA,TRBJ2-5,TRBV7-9,CASSLGVGGETQYF,TGTGCCAGCAGCTTAGGGGTAGGAGGAGAGACCCAGTACTTC
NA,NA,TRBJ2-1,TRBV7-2,CASSLAATSRSFNEQFF,TGTGCCAGCAGCTTAGCCGCAACTAGCCGGTCGTTCAATGAGCAGTTCTTC
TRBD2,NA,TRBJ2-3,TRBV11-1,CASSLGLATDTQYF,TGTGCCAGCAGCTTGGGACTAGCAACAGATACGCAGTATTTT
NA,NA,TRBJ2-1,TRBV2,CASSETTDGEIYNEQFF,TGTGCCAGCAGTGAAACGACGGACGGGGAGATTTACAATGAGCAGTTCTTC
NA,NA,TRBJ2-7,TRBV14,CASSQESLPTYEQYF,TGTGCCAGCAGCCAAGAGTCACTACCAACCTACGAGCAGTACTTC
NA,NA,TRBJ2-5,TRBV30,CAWSLGWSAQETQYF,TGTGCCTGGAGCCTTGGGTGGAGCGCACAAGAGACCCAGTACTTC